Presented here are 21 T cell receptor beta chains from one specimen sequenced in a study of OX40 agonist ivuxolimab in advanced cancers. The table came from immunoSEQ multiplex PCR; TCRdb's copy has only in-frame clones and leaves some out. The repertoire consists of approximately 65,000 clones, with around nine tenths occurring once and the leading ten covering roughly 0.79%. The sample in question was CD4+ or CD8+ T cells sorted from blood, obtained in a trial of the OX40 agonist ivuxolimab. These receptors were obtained from an adult with an advanced solid tumor such as melanoma, head and neck, liver or kidney cancer.

The chain uses TRBV9 and TRBJ2-3; maybe TRBD2 (6 bases). Germline values: CDR1 SGDLS, CDR2 YYNGEE. Between the trimmed V and J ends, which lost 4 bases and 4 bases, there was a span of 19 bases. CDR3 length: 16 residues. The CDR3 reads CASSTLGLGIADTQYF. The CDR3 coding sequence is TGTGCCAGCAGCACCCTGGGACTGGGAATTGCAGATACGCAGTATTTT.

This clone has a handful of counts. This rearrangement joins TRBV2 to TRBJ2-7; perhaps TRBD1 as D (6 bases). This CDR3 contains 13 residues. The V gene's germline CDR1 is SNHLY and CDR2 FYNNEI. V was pared by 6 bases and J by 2 bases, with 11 bases between. CDR3 residues: CASRWTEPYEQYF. DNA for the CDR3: TGTGCCAGCAGATGGACAGAGCCCTACGAGCAGTACTTC.

This sequence joins TRBV2 and TRBJ2-7, with D possibly being TRBD2 (5 bases). Between the trimmed V and J ends, which lost 7 bases and 5 bases, there was a span of 27 bases. The germline V gene encodes CDR1 SNHLY and CDR2 FYNNEI. This CDR3 has 17 residues. CDR3 coding DNA: TGTGCCAGCACCAAGACGAGGGCTACACCTCACCCCCACGAGCAGTACTTC. Translation gives CASTKTRATPHPHEQYF.

This chain links TRBV6-5 with TRBJ1-5, with D perhaps matching TRBD1 (5 bases). This CDR3 spans 13 amino acids. Germline V gene sequence: CDR1 MNHEY, CDR2 SVGAGI. Trimming took 5 bases from V and 3 from J, leaving 8 bases between them. DNA of the CDR3: TGTGCCAGCAGTGGGGACTTCAATCAGCCCCAGCATTTT. Its protein is CASSGDFNQPQHF.

CDR3 sequence (DNA): TGTGCCAGCAGAAGAGCGGGGGTTCCGACCGGGGAGCTGTTTTTT. This codes for CASRRAGVPTGELFF. The gene calls are TRBV7-2 and TRBJ2-2, with 8 bases matching TRBD2. This CDR3 contains 15 residues. Losses at the gene ends were 6 bases for V and 5 bases for J; bases not matched to a gene: 8. Per the germline V gene, CDR1 is SGHTA and CDR2 is FQGNSA.

This clone was recorded a few times. The chain employs TRBV29-1 and TRBJ1-1; TRBD1 agrees at 9 bases. With V trimmed by 5 bases and J by 4 bases, 11 bases remained unmatched. The length of the CDR3 is 15 residues. CDR1 and CDR2 (germline): SQVTM, ANQGSEA. The CDR3 loop is CSVHNPGTGPTEAFF. The CDR3 nucleotides are TGCAGCGTTCACAATCCCGGGACAGGGCCCACTGAAGCTTTCTTT.

The chain uses TRBV27 and TRBJ1-4; TRBD1 matches at 10 bases. J gave up 6 bases and V 6 bases, and 7 bases lay outside the gene matches. The CDR3 runs to 15 residues. Looked up from germline, CDR1 is MNHEY and CDR2 is SMNVEV (reference sequence). The CDR3 sequence is CASRNVGTGDEKLFF. The CDR3 nucleotides are TGTGCCAGCAGGAACGTCGGGACAGGGGATGAAAAACTGTTTTTT.

The rearrangement uses TRBV28 and TRBJ1-3; 7 bases line up with TRBD1. Germline CDR1 is MDHEN and CDR2 is SYDVKM. V shed 4 bases and J 0 bases; nucleotides not matched to a gene: 9. CDR3 length: 17 amino acids. CDR3 amino acids: CASSSFAQGFSGNTIYF. The CDR3 region has the DNA TGTGCCAGCAGTTCCTTCGCACAGGGGTTCTCTGGAAACACCATATATTTT.

By frequency in the sample, this clone is medium-sized. The rearrangement uses TRBV19 and TRBJ1-5, with a weak D call TRBD1 (5 bases). Germline loops: CDR1 LNHDA, CDR2 SQIVND (reference sequence). With 7 bases removed from V and 0 bases from J, the gap between germline ends came to 13 bases. The CDR3 totals 15 residues. CDR3 nucleotides: TGTGCCAGTAAGGTGACAGTTACTAGCAATCAGCCCCAGCATTTT. Amino acids: CASKVTVTSNQPQHF.

The chain carries TRBV5-6 and TRBJ1-2, with D possibly being TRBD1 (5 bases). V was pared by 0 bases and J by 2 bases, with 11 bases between. Per the germline V gene, CDR1 is SGHDT and CDR2 is YYEEEE. This CDR3 is 15 amino acids long. The CDR3 protein is CASSLDPGSNYGYTF. The CDR3 nucleotides are TGTGCCAGCAGCTTGGATCCAGGGTCCAACTATGGCTACACCTTC.

The rearrangement uses TRBV11-2 and TRBJ2-3, with 11 nucleotides matching TRBD2. CDR1 is SGHAT, CDR2 FQNNGV, per germline. J lost 7 bases, V lost 5 bases, and 8 bases had no gene match. The CDR3 runs 15 residues. Written as DNA, the CDR3 is TGTGCCAGCAGCAAAACTAGCGGGGGCGGCTATACGCAGTATTTT. Amino acid sequence: CASSKTSGGGYTQYF.

The chain employs TRBV6-5 and TRBJ1-5; D may be TRBD1 (5 bases). Germline lookup yields CDR1 MNHEY and CDR2 SVGAGI. Trimming shortened V by 6 bases and J by 0 bases, and 9 bases separated the two germline ends. CDR3 size: 14 residues. CDR3 nucleotide sequence: TGTGCCAGCAGAAAGGGGACTAGCAATCAGCCCCAGCATTTT. Translated, it gives CASRKGTSNQPQHF.

The rearrangement uses TRBV6-5 and TRBJ2-2; D perhaps matches TRBD1 (8 bases). The germline V and J ends were trimmed by 4 bases and 3 bases, with 12 bases remaining between them. The CDR3 is made up of 15 amino acids. Germline V lookup: CDR1 MNHEY, CDR2 SVGAGI. CDR3 loop: CASSFTGGDTGELFF. The CDR3 DNA reads as TGTGCCAGCAGTTTTACAGGGGGGGACACCGGGGAGCTGTTTTTT.

This clone occurred once. The chain recombines TRBV28 with TRBJ1-2; D gene unclear. The V end lost 5 bases, the J end lost 2 bases, and 9 bases lay between the germline ends. The CDR3 has 13 residues. Germline-derived CDR1 and CDR2 are MDHEN and SYDVKM. Written as DNA, the CDR3 is TGTGCCAGCAGTCCAGACCTAAACTATGGCTACACCTTC. Translating it yields CASSPDLNYGYTF.

The V gene is TRBV6-1, the J gene TRBJ2-7, with 14 bases aligning to TRBD2. Germline lookup yields CDR1 MNHNS and CDR2 SASEGT. The CDR3 length is 18 residues. With 1 base clipped from V and 0 bases from J, the junction kept 5 bases outside the gene matches. Here the CDR3 DNA reads TGTGCCAGCAGTGAAGGGGGACTAGCGGGAGCTTCCTCCTACGAGCAGTACTTC. This sequence encodes CASSEGGLAGASSYEQYF.

The genes are TRBV7-8 and TRBJ2-3, with D unresolved. Trimming pared 4 bases from V and 9 bases from J, leaving 11 bases between. CDR1 and CDR2 from the germline V gene are SGHVS and FQNEAQ. The CDR3 runs 12 residues. CDR3 coding DNA: TGTGCCAGCAGCTCGGCCCCCCGGACGCAGTATTTT. Its translation: CASSSAPRTQYF.

V gene TRBV5-4 combines with J gene TRBJ2-5, with D possibly TRBD1 on 6 matching bases. Trimming left V 3 bases short and J 5 bases short, with 17 bases between. This CDR3 is 15 amino acids long. CDR1 and CDR2 (germline): SGHNT, YYREEE (reference sequence). CDR3: CASSSGSVGAETQYF. DNA of the CDR3: TGTGCCAGCAGCTCCGGTTCCGTGGGGGCGGAGACCCAGTACTTC.

V and J are TRBV5-4 and TRBJ2-3, with D tentatively TRBD1 or TRBD2 (5 bases each). The CDR3 totals 15 residues. Looked up from germline, CDR1 is SGHNT and CDR2 is YYREEE (reference sequence). Trimming pared 4 bases from V and 4 bases from J, leaving 16 bases between. The CDR3 nucleotides are TGTGCCAGCAGCCCAAAGGAGGTCAGGGCAGATACGCAGTATTTT. It is translated as CASSPKEVRADTQYF.

In its sample, this clone was seen once. The chain recombines TRBV25-1 with TRBJ1-4, with 7 nucleotides matching TRBD1. The CDR3 totals 16 residues. Germline V gene lookup returns CDR1 MGHDK and CDR2 SYGVNS. The trim removed 2 bases at V and 11 bases at J, leaving 14 bases unmatched. Written as DNA, the CDR3 is TGTGCCAGCAGTGAAGGGGGAGGGGGCCCAGAGGAGAAACTGTTTTTT. Its translation: CASSEGGGGPEEKLFF.

In this sample, this clone turned up a few times. This chain connects TRBV5-5 to TRBJ1-2; D not certain. CDR1 is SGHKS and CDR2 is YYEKEE in the germline V gene (reference sequence). Trimming pared 3 bases from V and 8 bases from J, leaving 11 bases between. The CDR3 covers 12 residues. CDR3: CASSSQATGYTF. CDR3 sequence (DNA): TGTGCCAGCAGCTCTCAGGCGACGGGCTACACCTTC.

This chain connects TRBV19 to TRBJ2-3; D call uncertain. Deletions cut 6 bases from V and 2 bases from J, with 9 bases between. The CDR3 totals 13 residues. Germline V CDR1 and CDR2: LNHDA, SQIVND (reference sequence). In DNA form, the CDR3 reads TGTGCCAGTAGGGAACAACCCACAGATACGCAGTATTTT. Translated, it gives CASREQPTDTQYF.